Listed below are T cell receptor beta chains from one sample, sequenced in a study of tumor-infiltrating lymphocytes in localized non-small cell lung cancer. The method was immunoSEQ multiplex PCR; TCRdb's version includes in-frame clones alone and lacks a portion of them. The sample lists 2,800 or so clones, about three fifths occurring once. Sequencing was carried out using uninvolved lung tissue not adjacent to the tumor. The receptors derive from a human donor with non-small cell lung cancer. Both conserved end residues are part of each CDR3. Each record gives: clone size, V gene, D gene, J gene, CDR3 length, CDR3 protein, CDR3 DNA. The D gene is left open where the match is weak. Clone size is given for some rows only: seen once, a few or many times, or a class if the clone is expanded.

>-|TRBV4-3|TRBD2|TRBJ2-1|14
CASSSRTSGDEQFF
TGCGCCAGCAGCTCCCGGACTAGCGGGGATGAGCAGTTCTTC
>-|TRBV6-5|TRBD2|TRBJ2-7|16
CASSLAQAGGAYEQYF
TGTGCCAGCAGTTTGGCACAAGCGGGAGGGGCCTACGAGCAGTACTTC
>-|TRBV30|-|TRBJ2-2|14
CAWSVAADTGELFF
TGTGCCTGGAGTGTAGCGGCCGACACCGGGGAGCTGTTTTTT
>-|TRBV29-1|-|TRBJ2-5|13
CSVMAGFQETQYF
TGCAGCGTTATGGCGGGTTTCCAAGAGACCCAGTACTTC
>-|TRBV9|-|TRBJ2-3|16
CASSLYPGLSTDTQYF
TGTGCCAGCAGCTTATACCCGGGACTCAGCACAGATACGCAGTATTTT
>few|TRBV29-1|-|TRBJ2-7|13
CSVRRGKAYEQYF
TGCAGCGTTCGGAGGGGAAAGGCCTACGAGCAGTACTTC
>-|TRBV4-2|TRBD1|TRBJ1-5|15
CASSQGQGINQPQHF
TGTGCCAGCAGCCAGGGACAGGGGATCAATCAGCCCCAGCATTTT
>-|TRBV6-7|TRBD2|TRBJ2-3|18
CASSYPLASGRPGDTQYF
TGTGCCAGCAGTTACCCCCTAGCTAGCGGGAGGCCGGGAGATACGCAGTATTTT
>-|TRBV6-5|-|TRBJ1-4|11
CASRDQGKLFF
TGTGCCAGCAGAGATCAAGGAAAACTGTTTTTT
>-|TRBV5-6|-|TRBJ2-1|15
CASSLAGVTYNEQFF
TGTGCCAGCAGCTTGGCTGGGGTGACCTACAATGAGCAGTTCTTC
>-|TRBV7-7|TRBD1|TRBJ2-5|15
CASSRNTGELGTQYF
TGTGCCAGCAGCAGAAATACAGGGGAACTTGGGACCCAGTACTTC
>once|TRBV5-1|TRBD1|TRBJ1-2|13
CASSRGQGEGYTF
TGCGCCAGCAGCCGTGGACAGGGTGAAGGCTACACCTTC
>-|TRBV9|-|TRBJ2-2|16
CASSVVGGTNTGELFF
TGTGCCAGCAGCGTAGTCGGAGGGACGAACACCGGGGAGCTGTTTTTT
>-|TRBV20-1|TRBD1|TRBJ1-1|11
CSAPKQGVAFF
TGCAGTGCCCCAAAACAGGGGGTCGCTTTCTTT
>few|TRBV5-1|TRBD2|TRBJ2-3|17
CASSLARAGGPPDTQYF
TGCGCCAGTAGCTTGGCCCGAGCGGGAGGGCCTCCCGATACGCAGTATTTT
>-|TRBV29-1|-|TRBJ1-1|13
CSVVRQAGTEAFF
TGCAGCGTTGTTAGGCAGGCTGGGACTGAAGCTTTCTTT
>-|TRBV7-9|-|TRBJ1-5|14
CASSNTGRGQPQHF
TGTGCCAGCAGCAATACAGGGCGAGGTCAGCCCCAGCATTTT
>few|TRBV11-2|-|TRBJ2-3|15
CASSLGVVSTDTQYF
TGTGCCAGCAGCTTAGGTGTAGTGAGCACAGATACGCAGTATTTT
>-|TRBV9|-|TRBJ2-1|13
CASSKTRMGEQFF
TGTGCCAGCAGCAAAACTAGGATGGGTGAGCAGTTCTTC